Listed here are 15 T cell receptor beta chains from one sample, sequenced in a study of identical twins. TCRdb called the 5' RACE reads again in MiXCR, with one record for every CDR3 protein. This sample yields just over 450,000 distinct CDR3 sequences, of which approximately 14% are seen a single time; roughly 0.56% belongs to the top ten. A further study also used this sample, focusing on yellow fever vaccine responses in identical twins.

Sequencing was performed on CD4+ T cells sorted from blood. The receptors come from a woman aged 18-35 years in good health.

There are a few counts of this clonotype. V usage is TRBV6-1 and J usage is TRBJ1-1, with D unresolved. Germline CDR1 reads MNHNS; CDR2 reads SASEGT. This CDR3 region has 14 residues. V was shortened by 6 bases and J by 4 bases, with 15 bases between the two germline ends. The CDR3: CASRREDLATEAFF. CDR3 bases: TGTGCCAGCAGGAGGGAAGATCTCGCCACTGAAGCTTTCTTT.

This clonotype was seen only a few times. In DNA, the CDR3 is TGTGCCAGCAGCTTAGAGGCACATTCCTATGGCTACACCTTC. This sequence encodes CASSLEAHSYGYTF. The chain couples TRBV11-2 to TRBJ1-2; D gene ambiguous. Per the germline V gene, CDR1 is SGHAT and CDR2 is FQNNGV. V dropped 0 bases and J dropped 4 bases, with 9 bases sitting between them. The CDR3 extends over 14 amino acids. The entire variable domain, with the rest obtained from reference TRBV11-2 and TRBJ1-2, is as follows: EAGVAQSPRYKIIEKRQSVAFWCNPISGHATLYWYQQILGQGPKLLIQFQNNGVVDDSQLPKDRFSAERLKGVDSTLKIQPAKLEDSAVYLCASSLEAHSYGYTFGSGTRLTVV.

This clonotype was detected ten times or more. This chain joins TRBV20-1 and TRBJ2-1; TRBD1 agrees at 7 bases. CDR1 is DFQATT and CDR2 is SNEGSKA in the germline V gene (reference sequence). The CDR3 is 15 residues long. Germline trimming cut 3 bases from V and 4 bases from J; bases unmatched to any gene: 9. The CDR3 protein is CSASPPGTDYNEQFF. CDR3 bases: TGCAGTGCTAGTCCCCCCGGGACAGATTACAATGAGCAGTTCTTC.

The chain links TRBV5-1 to TRBJ2-2; the match to TRBD2 covers 10 bases. This CDR3 is 16 amino acids long. Germline values: CDR1 SGHRS, CDR2 YFSETQ. The V gene end was trimmed by 3 bases and the J gene end by 5 bases; junction bases not matched to a gene: 7. The CDR3 sequence: CASSSLAGGSTGELFF. The CDR3 DNA is TGCGCCAGCAGCTCCTTAGCGGGAGGATCAACCGGGGAGCTGTTTTTT.

The chain couples TRBV28 to TRBJ2-2; D might be TRBD1 or TRBD2, each matching 5 bases. This CDR3 region has 14 residues. The germline CDR1 and CDR2 sequences are MDHEN and SYDVKM. Between the trimmed V and J ends, which lost 7 bases and 4 bases, there was a span of 13 bases. CDR3 DNA sequence: TGTGCCAGCATCAGACATGGGACCACCGGGGAGCTGTTTTTT. Residues: CASIRHGTTGELFF.

There are a few counts of this clonotype. V and J are TRBV28 and TRBJ2-7, with a tentative D call TRBD1 (5 bases). Germline lookup yields CDR1 MDHEN and CDR2 SYDVKM. Trimming took 6 bases from V and 5 from J, leaving 8 bases between them. CDR3 size: 11 residues. CDR3 sequence: CASRDIDEQYF. CDR3 bases: TGTGCCAGCAGGGACATAGACGAGCAGTACTTC.

This clonotype was seen at least ten times. The chain carries TRBV6-2 or TRBV6-3 and TRBJ2-3; D call uncertain. Germline CDR1 and CDR2: MNHEY and SVGEGT. This CDR3 comprises 20 residues. V was pared by 0 bases and J by 7 bases, with 29 bases between. In DNA, the CDR3 is TGTGCCAGCAGTTACTCGAGATTAGGGCTTTCGGGCGGCGAAGGCAATACGCAGTATTTT. Translating gives CASSYSRLGLSGGEGNTQYF.

This clonotype was picked up a small number of times. The V and J genes are TRBV12-3 or TRBV12-4 and TRBJ1-1, with 8 nucleotides matching TRBD1. This CDR3 contains 16 residues. The V gene end was trimmed by 8 bases and the J gene end by 4 bases; junction bases not matched to a gene: 15. Written as DNA, the CDR3 is TGTGCCAGCGGTTCGCACCCTGGACAGGGAAGCACTGAAGCTTTCTTT. This codes for CASGSHPGQGSTEAFF.

This chain links TRBV6-5 with TRBJ2-7; D not certain. V lost 0 bases to trimming and J lost 0 bases, with 9 bases between them. CDR1 is MNHEY, CDR2 SVGAGI, per germline. This CDR3 region has 15 residues. The CDR3 spells CASSYSRLNSYEQYF. CDR3 DNA: TGTGCCAGCAGTTACTCCCGCCTCAACTCCTACGAGCAGTACTTC.

The rearrangement joins TRBV28 to TRBJ2-3; TRBD1 is a possible D gene (6 bases). The germline V gene encodes CDR1 MDHEN and CDR2 SYDVKM. The CDR3 totals 15 residues. The germline V and J ends were trimmed by 4 bases and 5 bases, with 16 bases remaining between them. In DNA form, the CDR3 reads TGTGCCAGCAGTTGGGTCAGGGGCATCGGAGATACGCAGTATTTT. Its translation: CASSWVRGIGDTQYF.

This chain links TRBV28 with TRBJ1-2, with 10 bases matching TRBD1. The ends lost 6 bases at V and 6 bases at J; junction bases unmatched: 10. Germline V gives CDR1 MDHEN, CDR2 SYDVKM. This CDR3 is 15 amino acids long. This chain's CDR3 is CASSQTPDRGDGYTF. In nucleotides, the CDR3 is TGTGCCAGCAGCCAAACCCCGGACAGGGGGGATGGCTACACCTTC.

The V gene is TRBV20-1, the J gene TRBJ1-5, with no clear D. In germline, CDR1 is DFQATT, CDR2 SNEGSKA (reference sequence). The CDR3 runs 12 residues. The V end was cut by 3 bases, the J end by 7 bases, with 10 bases between. This CDR3 reads CSARDRGQPQHF. The CDR3 DNA follows: TGCAGTGCTAGGGACCGGGGACAGCCCCAGCATTTT.

This clonotype was seen a handful of times. The chain combines TRBV10-3 with TRBJ2-1; 10 bases fit TRBD2. CDR3 length: 14 residues. Germline-derived CDR1 and CDR2 are ENHRY and SYGVKD. V shed 0 bases and J 15 bases; nucleotides not matched to a gene: 8. The CDR3 coding sequence is TGTGCCATCAGTGAGTCTGGACTAGCGGACAGGGCGTTCTTC. Its translation is CAISESGLADRAFF.

As DNA, the CDR3 is TGTGCCAGCTCACCCCGGGGAGGGGTTGGCCAGCCCCAGCATTTT. This translates into CASSPRGGVGQPQHF. The J gene is TRBJ1-5, the V gene TRBV18; tentatively, D is TRBD1 (5 bases). The CDR3 extends over 15 amino acids. Trimming removed 3 bases at V and 7 bases at J, with 16 bases between. Germline CDR1 reads KGHSH; CDR2 reads LQKENI. Looking up the rest from reference TRBV18 and TRBJ1-5 gives the full variable domain: NAGVMQNPRHLVRRRGQEARLRCSPMKGHSHVYWYRQLPEEGLKFMVYLQKENIIDESGMPKERFSAEFPKEGPSILRIQQVVRGDSAAYFCASSPRGGVGQPQHFGDGTRLSIL.

This chain links TRBV6-5 with TRBJ1-4; D perhaps matches TRBD1 (6 bases). This CDR3 region has 15 residues. Looked up from germline, CDR1 is MNHEY and CDR2 is SVGAGI. The ends were cut back, 2 bases at V and 6 bases at J, with 13 bases in the middle. The CDR3 here is CASSYPGGADEKLFF. CDR3 bases: TGTGCCAGCAGTTACCCCGGGGGGGCAGATGAAAAACTGTTTTTT.